The 27 T cell receptor beta chains listed next were all sequenced from one sample in a study of blood T cell repertoires in COVID-19. Generated by immunoSEQ multiplex PCR, the TCRdb table keeps only in-frame clones and is missing some. This sample has about 28,000 clones; about 88% occur once, and the top ten carry about 51%. Sequencing was done on a sample of peripheral blood. The receptors originated from a human donor with acute or convalescent COVID-19. The donor label of this sample is uncertain.

The chain uses TRBV5-4 and TRBJ2-1, with a tentative D call TRBD2 (5 bases). The CDR3 has 11 amino acids. Germline CDR1 is SGHNT and CDR2 is YYREEE (reference sequence). With 6 bases removed from V and 9 bases from J, the gap between germline ends came to 10 bases. The CDR3 is CASTAEGEQFF. The CDR3 DNA is TGTGCCAGCACCGCAGAGGGTGAGCAGTTCTTC.

V and J are TRBV11-3 and TRBJ2-3; D might be TRBD1 (7 bases). Germline values: CDR1 SGHNT, CDR2 YENEEA. Trimming shortened V by 1 base and J by 4 bases, and 12 bases separated the two germline ends. The CDR3 runs to 15 residues. The CDR3: CASSLGGGGADTQYF. CDR3 nucleotide sequence: TGTGCCAGCAGCTTAGGAGGAGGGGGCGCAGATACGCAGTATTTT.

The sample holds one count of this clone. The CDR3 DNA reads as TGTGCCAGCAGCCAAAGGGGGTCTAGCGAGCAGTACTTC. This codes for CASSQRGSSEQYF. The genes are TRBV4-2 and TRBJ2-7; D perhaps matches TRBD1 (6 bases). Germline V gene data show CDR1 as LGHNA and CDR2 as YNFKEQ. Deletions cut 2 bases from V and 6 bases from J, with 11 bases between. This CDR3 has 13 residues.

This chain uses TRBV6-5 with TRBJ1-2; no clear D. The CDR3 is 15 amino acids. In germline, CDR1 is MNHEY, CDR2 SVGAGI. The V and J ends lost 0 bases and 3 bases respectively, with 11 bases between them. The CDR3 DNA sequence: TGTGCCAGCAGTTACTCGAGGCTAACCCACTATGGCTACACCTTC. Residues: CASSYSRLTHYGYTF.

This chain uses TRBV30 with TRBJ2-7, with TRBD1 identical over 7 bases. The CDR3 runs to 13 residues. Germline CDR1 and CDR2: GTSNPN and SVGIG (reference sequence). The V gene end was trimmed by 1 base and the J gene end by 4 bases; junction bases not matched to a gene: 4. The CDR3 loop is CAWSGDSGYEQYF. The CDR3 DNA reads as TGTGCCTGGAGTGGGGACAGTGGTTACGAGCAGTACTTC.

The genes are TRBV5-1 and TRBJ2-2; a possible D gene is TRBD2 (5 bases). The CDR3 extends over 15 amino acids. Germline lookup yields CDR1 SGHRS and CDR2 YFSETQ. The V end lost 4 bases, the J end lost 0 bases, and 10 bases lay between the germline ends. The CDR3 is CASSRRGSNTGELFF. CDR3 coding DNA: TGCGCCAGCAGCCGTCGCGGGTCGAACACCGGGGAGCTGTTTTTT.

The chain joins TRBV18 to TRBJ2-5, with D perhaps TRBD2 (7 bases). The length of the CDR3 is 15 residues. Germline V lookup: CDR1 KGHSH, CDR2 LQKENI. Trimming removed 6 bases at V and 7 bases at J, with 21 bases between. The CDR3 sequence: CASSDERGALGTQYF. As DNA, the CDR3 is TGTGCCAGCTCGGACGAACGGGGGGCGCTTGGGACCCAGTACTTC.

CDR3 in amino acids: CAISEIGVGTANSPLHF. CDR3 DNA: TGTGCCATCAGTGAGATAGGAGTAGGGACAGCTAATTCACCCCTCCACTTT. The V and J genes are TRBV10-3 and TRBJ1-6; the match to TRBD1 covers 7 bases. V lost 2 bases, J lost 6 bases, and 10 bases stayed unmatched. Germline assignment: CDR1 ENHRY and CDR2 SYGVKD. The CDR3 spans 17 residues.

V usage is TRBV5-1 and J usage is TRBJ1-2; D gene unclear. V gave up 0 bases and J gave up 6 bases, with 12 bases separating them. CDR3 length: 14 amino acids. Germline CDR1 and CDR2: SGHRS and YFSETQ. CDR3 in amino acids: CASSLGLEGDGYTF. The CDR3 DNA follows: TGCGCCAGCAGCTTGGGGTTGGAGGGAGATGGCTACACCTTC.

The count of this clone is one. This chain joins TRBV7-3 and TRBJ2-3; 8 nucleotides agree with TRBD2. The germline gives CDR1 SGHTA, CDR2 FQGTGA. The CDR3 extends over 15 amino acids. The junction had 4 bases not matched to a gene; V was cut back by 3 bases and J by 2 bases. CDR3: CASSFSGVSTDTQYF. In nucleotides, the CDR3 is TGTGCCAGCAGCTTTAGCGGGGTTTCCACAGATACGCAGTATTTT.

In its sample, this clone was seen a few times. The chain couples TRBV5-8 to TRBJ1-2, with TRBD1 as a possible D gene (5 bases). This CDR3 contains 15 residues. V lost 0 bases to trimming and J lost 6 bases, with 15 bases between them. Germline V lookup: CDR1 SGHTS, CDR2 YDEGEE. The CDR3 reads CASSLAPWQGHGYTF. For the CDR3, the DNA is TGTGCCAGCAGCTTGGCCCCCTGGCAGGGCCATGGCTACACCTTC. The full variable domain, with the rest looked up from reference TRBV5-8 and TRBJ1-2, is EAGVTQSPTHLIKTRGQQATLRCSPISGHTSVYWYQQALGLGLQFLLWYDEGEERNRGNFPPRFSGRQFPNYSSELNVNALELEDSALYLCASSLAPWQGHGYTFGSGTRLTVV.

V gene TRBV7-9 combines with J gene TRBJ1-1; the D gene is possibly TRBD1 (5 bases). The CDR3 has 12 residues. Per germline, CDR1 SEHNR and CDR2 FQNEAQ (reference sequence). With 4 bases removed from V and 8 bases from J, the gap between germline ends came to 11 bases. CDR3 nucleotide sequence: TGTGCCAGCAGCTCACCAAAGGGGGAAGCTTTCTTT. The encoded protein is CASSSPKGEAFF.

The V call is TRBV6-1, the J call TRBJ2-3; 7 bases line up with TRBD2. CDR3 length equals 15 residues. The J segment lost 4 bases and the V segment lost 1 base, leaving 5 bases of the junction unmatched. Germline-derived CDR1 and CDR2 are MNHNS and SASEGT. In DNA form, the CDR3 reads TGTGCCAGCAGTGAAGGGTCTAGCGGAGCAGATACGCAGTATTTT. Protein: CASSEGSSGADTQYF.

The rearrangement joins TRBV3-1 (or the pseudogene TRBV3-2) to TRBJ2-3, with 8 bases identical to TRBD2. With 7 bases clipped from V and 2 bases from J, the junction kept 5 bases outside the gene matches. This CDR3 has 14 residues. Germline lookup yields CDR1 LGHDT and CDR2 YNNKEL (reference sequence). The CDR3 spells CASTPGLDTDTQYF. In DNA, the CDR3 is TGTGCCAGCACCCCGGGACTAGACACAGATACGCAGTATTTT.

The J gene is TRBJ2-3, the V gene TRBV10-1; 11 bases agree with TRBD1. With 7 bases clipped from V and 4 bases from J, the junction kept 4 bases outside the gene matches. Germline V lookup: CDR1 WNHNN, CDR2 SYGVQD (reference sequence). The CDR3 is made up of 14 amino acids. The CDR3 nucleotides are TGCGCCAGCAATTCGGGACAGGGGGCAGATACGCAGTATTTT. Its protein product is CASNSGQGADTQYF.

This rearrangement joins TRBV11-2 to TRBJ2-7; 8 nucleotides match TRBD2. The CDR3 is 16 amino acids. V lost 3 bases and J lost 4; bases outside the gene matches: 11. CDR1 is SGHAT and CDR2 is FQNNGV in the germline V gene. Written as DNA, the CDR3 is TGTGCCAGCAGCTTTTCTCTGGCGGGAGGCCTATACGAGCAGTACTTC. The encoded protein is CASSFSLAGGLYEQYF.

The rearrangement links TRBV5-6 to TRBJ2-7; TRBD2 might be the D (6 bases). This CDR3 has 14 residues. With 4 bases removed from V and 3 bases from J, the gap between germline ends came to 14 bases. The germline gives CDR1 SGHDT, CDR2 YYEEEE. The CDR3 sequence: CASSLLRGLYEQYF. For the CDR3, the DNA is TGTGCCAGCAGCCTCTTGCGGGGCCTCTACGAGCAGTACTTC.

The CDR3 loop is CASSYSYYGYTF. CDR3 in DNA: TGTGCCAGCAGTTACTCGTATTATGGCTACACCTTC. The gene calls are TRBV6-2 or TRBV6-3 and TRBJ1-2, with D unresolved. Germline assignment: CDR1 MNHEY and CDR2 SVGEGT. The CDR3 totals 12 residues. V lost 0 bases, J lost 5 bases, and 4 bases lay in between.

The gene calls are TRBV27 and TRBJ2-3; TRBD2 matches 13 bases. The germline V gene encodes CDR1 MNHEY and CDR2 SMNVEV (reference sequence). CDR3 length: 20 amino acids. J was trimmed by 0 bases and V by 1 base; bases with no gene match: 10. CDR3 DNA sequence: TGTGCCAGCAGTTTATATTCCGGGACTAGCGGGGCCTTCAGCACAGATACGCAGTATTTT. Its translation: CASSLYSGTSGAFSTDTQYF.

The chain joins TRBV7-3 to TRBJ2-5; D not certain. The germline V gene encodes CDR1 SGHTA and CDR2 FQGTGA. This CDR3 region has 13 residues. Trimming removed 5 bases at V and 2 bases at J, with 9 bases between. CDR3 DNA: TGTGCCAGCAGCGCAGCTAGGCAAGAGACCCAGTACTTC. Amino acids: CASSAARQETQYF.

This sequence joins TRBV30 and TRBJ1-5, with a tentative D call TRBD1 (6 bases). The germline V gene has CDR1 GTSNPN and CDR2 SVGIG (reference sequence). This CDR3 contains 16 residues. Trimming took off 2 bases at V and 4 bases at J, with 18 bases between the two ends. CDR3 bases: TGTGCCTGGAGTCTGAGGGGGACGGGCTGGAATCAGCCCCAGCATTTT. This encodes CAWSLRGTGWNQPQHF.

This chain uses TRBV7-8 with TRBJ2-2; TRBD2 matches at 9 bases. V lost 5 bases, J lost 1 base, and 11 bases stayed unmatched. CDR1 SGHVS and CDR2 FQNEAQ come from the germline V gene. CDR3 length: 18 amino acids. The CDR3 region has the DNA TGTGCCAGCAGCCTTGAGGGGACTAGCTCCCTGAACACCGGGGAGCTGTTTTTT. Translation gives CASSLEGTSSLNTGELFF. Full variable domain (rest looked up from reference TRBV7-8 and TRBJ2-2): GAGVSQSPRYKVAKRGQDVALRCDPISGHVSLFWYQQALGQGPEFLTYFQNEAQLDKSGLPSDRFFAERPEGSVSTLKIQRTQQEDSAVYLCASSLEGTSSLNTGELFFGEGSRLTVL.

The chain has TRBV11-3 and TRBJ2-2; possible D gene TRBD1, 6 bases. This CDR3 has 14 residues. V was trimmed by 2 bases and J by 6 bases, leaving 10 bases between them. Germline V gives CDR1 SGHNT, CDR2 YENEEA. The CDR3 spells CASSLNRVAGELFF. The DNA of the CDR3 is TGTGCCAGCAGCTTAAACAGGGTGGCCGGGGAGCTGTTTTTT.

The chain couples TRBV19 to TRBJ1-6; 10 bases are a match to TRBD1. CDR1 is LNHDA, CDR2 SQIVND, per germline (reference sequence). Germline trimming cut 4 bases from V and 7 bases from J; bases unmatched to any gene: 4. The CDR3 consists of 15 residues. The CDR3 sequence is CASSRQGAVNSPLHF. The CDR3 bases are TGTGCCAGTAGTAGACAGGGGGCAGTGAATTCACCCCTCCACTTT.

The chain couples TRBV15 to TRBJ2-1; 7 positions match TRBD2. J gave up 5 bases and V 6 bases, and 16 bases lay outside the gene matches. The germline V gene encodes CDR1 LNHNV and CDR2 YYDKDF (reference sequence). This CDR3 is 17 amino acids long. For the CDR3, the DNA is TGTGCCACCAGACCTCGGCTGGGGACTAACGCAAACAATGAGCAGTTCTTC. Its protein is CATRPRLGTNANNEQFF.

The chain joins TRBV6-5 to TRBJ1-1, with D maybe TRBD1 (6 bases). Germline V gene data show CDR1 as MNHEY and CDR2 as SVGAGI. The CDR3 length is 13 residues. The V gene lost 6 bases and the J gene lost 1 base, with 9 bases spanning the gap. CDR3 sequence (DNA): TGTGCCAGCAGCAAACAGGGGAACACTGAAGCTTTCTTT. Encoded protein: CASSKQGNTEAFF.

The V and J genes are TRBV28 and TRBJ1-2; 11 nucleotides line up with TRBD1. This CDR3 is built from 14 residues. Looked up from germline, CDR1 is MDHEN and CDR2 is SYDVKM. V was clipped by 3 bases and J by 8 bases; unmatched bases: 5. CDR3 DNA sequence: TGTGCCAGCAGTTTCATGGGACAGGGGGGCGGCTACACCTTC. Protein sequence: CASSFMGQGGGYTF.